Each of the 9 T cell receptor beta chains below was sequenced from the same sample in a study of response to subunit inactivated influenza vaccine. In TCRdb, the RT-PCR reads were re-called with MiXCR into one record per CDR3 protein. Of 500,000 to 750,000 distinct CDR3 sequences in the sample, 12% to 15% were seen once. Sequencing used PBMCs from blood, obtained roughly 13 days after vaccination. The source of these receptors is a man aged 45-60 years who received an inactivated influenza vaccine.

This clonotype was recorded a few times. The rearrangement links TRBV29-1 to TRBJ2-3; D not certain. V was pared by 4 bases and J by 2 bases, with 7 bases between. Germline values: CDR1 SQVTM, CDR2 ANQGSEA. This CDR3 has 12 amino acids. The CDR3 region is CSVVIITDTQYF. The CDR3 DNA reads TGCAGCGTTGTCATTATCACAGATACGCAGTATTTT.

This clonotype was seen a few times. The rearrangement links TRBV5-6 to TRBJ2-1; D unclear. The germline V gene encodes CDR1 SGHDT and CDR2 YYEEEE. V lost 4 bases and J 5 bases, leaving 10 bases between the germline ends. There are 13 residues in the CDR3. CDR3 bases: TGTGCCAGCAGCAGTGACCCGAACAATGAGCAGTTCTTC. As protein: CASSSDPNNEQFF.

A few counts support this clonotype. The chain has TRBV4-2 and TRBJ1-2; D is undetermined. V was clipped by 0 bases and J by 5 bases, with 7 bases between them. Germline V gives CDR1 LGHNA, CDR2 YNFKEQ. The length of the CDR3 is 13 residues. CDR3 sequence: CASSQDPVYGYTF. For the CDR3, the DNA is TGTGCCAGCAGCCAAGATCCGGTTTATGGCTACACCTTC.

The rearrangement uses TRBV27 and TRBJ2-1; D may correspond to TRBD1 or TRBD2 (5 bases each). Looked up from germline, CDR1 is MNHEY and CDR2 is SMNVEV (reference sequence). This CDR3 comprises 14 residues. Trimming stripped 3 bases from V and 7 bases from J, with 13 bases between. The CDR3 is CASSLGTYGNEQFF. CDR3 DNA sequence: TGTGCCAGCAGTTTGGGGACGTATGGGAATGAGCAGTTCTTC.

This clonotype showed up many times. The V and J genes are TRBV6-2 or TRBV6-3 and TRBJ2-2; D unclear. Looked up from germline, CDR1 is MNHEY and CDR2 is SVGEGT. CDR3 length: 17 amino acids. With 6 bases removed from V and 0 bases from J, the gap between germline ends came to 17 bases. The CDR3 sequence is CASSRPLGGANTGELFF. The CDR3 bases are TGTGCCAGCAGCCGACCTCTAGGTGGGGCGAACACCGGGGAGCTGTTTTTT.

The chain couples TRBV7-2 to TRBJ2-7; the D is unclear. Trimming shortened V by 1 base and J by 0 bases, and 7 bases separated the two germline ends. The V gene's germline CDR1 is SGHTA and CDR2 FQGNSA. The CDR3 contains 14 residues. As DNA, the CDR3 is TGTGCCAGCAGCTTAGTTACAGCCTCCTACGAGCAGTACTTC. Amino acid sequence: CASSLVTASYEQYF.

This clonotype occurred a few times. J is TRBJ2-1 and V is TRBV28; the match to TRBD2 covers 12 bases. J gave up 9 bases and V 6 bases, and 9 bases lay outside the gene matches. The CDR3 is made up of 15 amino acids. Germline CDR1 and CDR2: MDHEN and SYDVKM. CDR3 in amino acids: CASRPGLAGLAEQFF. The CDR3 nucleotides read TGTGCCAGCAGGCCCGGACTAGCGGGGCTCGCTGAGCAGTTCTTC.

The CDR3 region is CASSLLPVYTEAFF. The CDR3 bases are TGTGCCAGCAGCTTACTTCCGGTGTACACTGAAGCTTTCTTT. The chain couples TRBV7-9 to TRBJ1-1, with D uncertain. Trimming pared 2 bases from V and 3 bases from J, leaving 10 bases between. Germline CDR1 SEHNR, CDR2 FQNEAQ (reference sequence). The length of the CDR3 is 14 residues.

The rearrangement joins TRBV9 to TRBJ1-5; D possibly corresponds to TRBD1 (6 bases). CDR1 is SGDLS, CDR2 YYNGEE, per germline. The CDR3 totals 15 residues. V lost 3 bases, J lost 6 bases, and 16 bases lay in between. The CDR3 loop reads CASSAGERTVQPQHF. DNA for the CDR3: TGTGCCAGCAGCGCCGGAGAACGGACAGTTCAGCCCCAGCATTTT.